Presented here are 22 T cell receptor beta chains from one specimen sequenced in a study of identical twins. TCRdb processed the 5' RACE reads anew with MiXCR; each CDR3 protein has one entry. This sample yields 450,000 or so distinct CDR3 sequences, of which 18% are seen a single time; less than 15% belongs to the top ten. The source material was naive T cells sorted from blood. The receptors shown here come from a man aged 50-60 years in good health.

As regards this clonotype: A much larger clone lies a single base off, so this may be a read error. The V call is TRBV20-1, the J call TRBJ2-2, with D hard to call. The ends were cut back, 4 bases at V and 8 bases at J, with 14 bases in the middle. The V gene's germline CDR1 is DFQATT and CDR2 SNEGSKA (reference sequence). This CDR3 has 13 amino acids. CDR3 sequence: CSAKTFIQGELFF. Here the CDR3 DNA reads TGCAGTGCTAAAACATTTATACAAGGGGAGCTGTTTTTT.

The table lists this clonotype with a few counts. The rearrangement links TRBV20-1 to TRBJ1-5, with D possibly TRBD1 on 5 matching bases. Germline V lookup: CDR1 DFQATT, CDR2 SNEGSKA (reference sequence). Trimming shortened V by 3 bases and J by 0 bases, and 9 bases separated the two germline ends. The CDR3 runs to 14 residues. The CDR3 here is CSARGGNSNQPQHF. CDR3 sequence (DNA): TGCAGTGCTAGGGGGGGAAATAGCAATCAGCCCCAGCATTTT.

In its sample, this clonotype was seen a few times. The V and J genes are TRBV11-2 and TRBJ2-1, with 14 bases matching TRBD2. The CDR3 runs 20 residues. V was pared by 4 bases and J by 4 bases, with 15 bases of the junction left unmatched. Germline CDR1 reads SGHAT; CDR2 reads FQNNGV. CDR3 DNA sequence: TGTGCCAGCAGCTCACCCTTGGTCGGGACTAGCGGGGGAATTTACAATGAGCAGTTCTTC. Its protein product is CASSSPLVGTSGGIYNEQFF.

V gene TRBV20-1 combines with J gene TRBJ2-1; perhaps TRBD2 as D (5 bases). V gave up 0 bases and J gave up 7 bases, with 16 bases separating them. The CDR3 has 15 amino acids. Germline V gives CDR1 DFQATT, CDR2 SNEGSKA (reference sequence). The CDR3 DNA follows: TGCAGTGCTAGAGACCCGGACCACCGAGGGAATGAGCAGTTCTTC. It is translated as CSARDPDHRGNEQFF.

The sample holds many counts of this clonotype. V usage is TRBV4-1 and J usage is TRBJ2-1, with D perhaps TRBD1 (6 bases). This CDR3 is built from 15 residues. Germline values: CDR1 MGHRA, CDR2 YSYEKL. V was clipped by 0 bases and J by 2 bases, with 8 bases between them. The CDR3 region is CASSQDGGPYNEQFF. For the CDR3, the DNA is TGCGCCAGCAGCCAAGATGGGGGCCCCTACAATGAGCAGTTCTTC.

The J gene is TRBJ2-1, the V gene TRBV5-1; 8 nucleotides line up with TRBD1. This CDR3 region has 15 residues. V dropped 7 bases and J dropped 0; count of bases not matched to a gene: 6. CDR1 is SGHRS, CDR2 YFSETQ, per germline. CDR3 region: CASRRTGNSYNEQFF. The CDR3 coding sequence is TGCGCCAGCCGACGGACAGGGAACTCCTACAATGAGCAGTTCTTC.

This clonotype was seen ten or more times. This sequence joins TRBV5-1 and TRBJ2-7; D ambiguous. CDR1 and CDR2 (germline): SGHRS, YFSETQ. V was clipped by 2 bases and J by 1 base, with 13 bases between them. The CDR3 is 15 residues long. The CDR3, as DNA: TGCGCCAGCAGCTTTGGAAGGCAGCATTCCTACGAGCAGTACTTC. Its protein product is CASSFGRQHSYEQYF.

A few counts support this clonotype. This chain connects TRBV12-3 or TRBV12-4 to TRBJ2-5, with D perhaps matching TRBD2 (5 bases). This CDR3 has 13 residues. V lost 3 bases to trimming and J lost 4 bases, with 9 bases between them. CDR3 sequence: CASSFAGLETQYF. As DNA, the CDR3 is TGTGCCAGCAGTTTTGCGGGTTTAGAGACCCAGTACTTC.

This clonotype was detected ten times or more. The chain uses TRBV18 and TRBJ1-4; no definite D call. Trimming pared 2 bases from V and 8 bases from J, leaving 9 bases between. The CDR3 covers 13 residues. CDR1 and CDR2 from the germline V gene are KGHSH and LQKENI. The CDR3 loop is CASSPGLREKLFF. The CDR3 coding sequence is TGTGCCAGCTCACCAGGGCTTCGAGAAAAACTGTTTTTT.

This clonotype was seen ten or more times. The rearrangement uses TRBV6-1 and TRBJ1-5, with D perhaps TRBD1 (5 bases). The CDR3 is 15 residues long. Germline CDR1 MNHNS, CDR2 SASEGT. The V and J ends lost 7 bases and 11 bases respectively, with 24 bases between them. The CDR3: CASTDAPWGVEAQHF. The CDR3 nucleotides are TGTGCCAGCACCGACGCCCCATGGGGGGTGGAGGCCCAGCATTTT.

The V and J genes are TRBV2 and TRBJ2-2; weak D call: TRBD1 (6 bases). Per germline, CDR1 SNHLY and CDR2 FYNNEI. The CDR3 is 16 residues long. Trimming left V 6 bases short and J 0 bases short, with 14 bases between. CDR3 sequence: CASRRTGYSNTGELFF. As DNA, the CDR3 is TGTGCCAGCAGGCGCACAGGGTACTCGAACACCGGGGAGCTGTTTTTT.

The sample holds many counts of this clonotype. Here the CDR3 DNA reads TGTGCCAGCAGTCCACTCGGACTCTCGGGGGTGTACAATGAGCAGTTCTTC. Translation: CASSPLGLSGVYNEQFF. The chain employs TRBV25-1 and TRBJ2-1, with D possibly matching TRBD2 (6 bases). V lost 5 bases, J lost 4 bases, and 21 bases lay in between. The CDR3 consists of 17 residues. Per the germline V gene, CDR1 is MGHDK and CDR2 is SYGVNS.

The rearrangement uses TRBV4-3 and TRBJ1-6; 8 bases align to TRBD1. J was trimmed by 8 bases and V by 3 bases; bases with no gene match: 6. CDR1 and CDR2 from the germline V gene are LGHNA and YSLEER. The CDR3 loop spans 15 amino acids. The CDR3 protein is CASSQTGALDSPLHF. In DNA, the CDR3 is TGCGCCAGCAGCCAGACAGGGGCTCTAGATTCACCCCTCCACTTT.

The V gene is TRBV3-1, the J gene TRBJ1-2; no clear D. The germline V gene encodes CDR1 LGHDT and CDR2 YNNKEL (reference sequence). The CDR3 extends over 12 amino acids. Trimming left V 2 bases short and J 6 bases short, with 7 bases between. CDR3 region: CASSQTYDGYTF. CDR3 sequence (DNA): TGTGCCAGCAGCCAAACCTATGATGGCTACACCTTC. The full variable domain, with the rest looked up from reference TRBV3-1 and TRBJ1-2, is DTAVSQTPKYLVTQMGNDKSIKCEQNLGHDTMYWYKQDSKKFLKIMFSYNNKELIINETVPNRFSPKSPDKAHLNLHINSLELGDSAVYFCASSQTYDGYTFGSGTRLTVV.

Only a few counts were recorded for this clonotype. The V call is TRBV10-3, the J call TRBJ2-2; TRBD2 matches 9 bases. This CDR3 is built from 18 residues. J lost 1 base, V lost 2 bases, and 8 bases had no gene match. Germline V lookup: CDR1 ENHRY, CDR2 SYGVKD. In nucleotides, the CDR3 is TGTGCCATCAGTGAGGGGGCTAGCGGGATCCTGAACACCGGGGAGCTGTTTTTT. Protein sequence: CAISEGASGILNTGELFF.

This clonotype showed up many times. The J gene is TRBJ2-3, the V gene TRBV6-1; 7 nucleotides match TRBD2. This CDR3 comprises 14 residues. With V trimmed by 8 bases and J by 2 bases, 7 bases remained unmatched. Germline lookup yields CDR1 MNHNS and CDR2 SASEGT. The CDR3 spells CASGSGGPTDTQYF. Here the CDR3 DNA reads TGTGCCAGCGGGTCGGGAGGTCCCACAGATACGCAGTATTTT.

This chain links TRBV3-1 with TRBJ2-1, with D perhaps matching TRBD2 (5 bases). Germline V gives CDR1 LGHDT, CDR2 YNNKEL (reference sequence). The CDR3 loop spans 14 amino acids. With 2 bases removed from V and 5 bases from J, the gap between germline ends came to 10 bases. The DNA of the CDR3 is TGTGCCAGCAGCCAACGGGGTCGCCACAATGAGCAGTTCTTC. It codes for CASSQRGRHNEQFF.

V and J are TRBV20-1 and TRBJ2-3; D possibly matches TRBD1 or TRBD2 (5 bases each). CDR1 is DFQATT and CDR2 is SNEGSKA in the germline V gene (reference sequence). The CDR3 consists of 15 residues. The CDR3 coding sequence is TGCAGCCGCACTAGGGGAAGTCGCGGCACAGATACGCAGTATTTT. Protein product: CSRTRGSRGTDTQYF.

This clonotype has ten or more counts. The chain joins TRBV15 to TRBJ1-2, with unresolved D. Germline CDR1 and CDR2: LNHNV and YYDKDF (reference sequence). The V end lost 1 base, the J end lost 4 bases, and 7 bases lay between the germline ends. The CDR3 consists of 13 residues. The CDR3 here is CATSRGRPYGYTF. The CDR3 DNA sequence: TGTGCCACCAGCAGAGGCCGGCCCTATGGCTACACCTTC.

The chain couples TRBV7-6 to TRBJ2-7, with TRBD1 matching over 10 bases. Germline CDR1 SGHVS, CDR2 FNYEAQ. The length of the CDR3 is 14 residues. Losses at the gene ends were 5 bases for V and 5 bases for J; bases not matched to a gene: 6. CDR3 nucleotides: TGTGCCAGCAGCCAGGACAGGGGGTTCGACGAGCAGTACTTC. This codes for CASSQDRGFDEQYF.

The genes are TRBV7-2 and TRBJ2-7; no clear D. This CDR3 comprises 12 residues. Germline CDR1 is SGHTA and CDR2 is FQGNSA. Trimming took off 5 bases at V and 6 bases at J, with 11 bases between the two ends. Written as DNA, the CDR3 is TGTGCCAGCAGCCCTGACAACTTCGAGCAGTACTTC. It codes for CASSPDNFEQYF. Supplemented by reference TRBV7-2 and TRBJ2-7, the full variable domain reads GAGVSQSPSNKVTEKGKDVELRCDPISGHTALYWYRQSLGQGLEFLIYFQGNSAPDKSGLPSDRFSAERTGGSVSTLTIQRTQQEDSAVYLCASSPDNFEQYFGPGTRLTVT.

This clonotype was observed many times. J is TRBJ2-4 and V is TRBV4-3, with 9 nucleotides matching TRBD2. Germline loops: CDR1 LGHNA, CDR2 YSLEER. The CDR3 spans 19 residues. V lost 3 bases to trimming and J lost 1 base; unmatched junction nucleotides: 13. In DNA form, the CDR3 reads TGCGCCAGCAGCCACCAAGATGGGGCTCTAGCGGGGGCCAAAAACATTCAGTACTTC. Its protein product is CASSHQDGALAGAKNIQYF.